The text below deals with one TCR beta chain. Its target is not known. Clones were sequenced by immunoSEQ multiplex PCR, and TCRdb holds only the in-frame ones, with some missing. In the table there are 95,000 to 150,000 clones, more than 80% of which are singletons. The sample originates from a study of T cell responses to AZD1222 COVID-19 vaccine. Study-level background: Some second doses came at about 4 weeks and others at about 12 weeks; these were pooled.

General study results and limits: Unmutated variant regions are reportedly the target of nearly half of TCRs that are spike-specific. Donors were mostly white British, more females; clonal diversity possibly underestimated.

The CDR3 sequence is 16 residues long. Germline loops: CDR1 ENHRY, CDR2 SYGVKD. The germline V and J ends were trimmed by 0 bases and 2 bases, with 14 bases remaining between them. The sequence came from an adult in good health. The chain links TRBV10-3 to TRBJ2-7, with D possibly matching TRBD2 (5 bases). The starting material was peripheral blood, obtained on day 0 of AZD1222 vaccination. The CDR3 DNA is TGTGCCATCAGTGAGTCAGGAGGATCAAGGCCCTACGAGCAGTACTTC. Translated, it gives CAISESGGSRPYEQYF.